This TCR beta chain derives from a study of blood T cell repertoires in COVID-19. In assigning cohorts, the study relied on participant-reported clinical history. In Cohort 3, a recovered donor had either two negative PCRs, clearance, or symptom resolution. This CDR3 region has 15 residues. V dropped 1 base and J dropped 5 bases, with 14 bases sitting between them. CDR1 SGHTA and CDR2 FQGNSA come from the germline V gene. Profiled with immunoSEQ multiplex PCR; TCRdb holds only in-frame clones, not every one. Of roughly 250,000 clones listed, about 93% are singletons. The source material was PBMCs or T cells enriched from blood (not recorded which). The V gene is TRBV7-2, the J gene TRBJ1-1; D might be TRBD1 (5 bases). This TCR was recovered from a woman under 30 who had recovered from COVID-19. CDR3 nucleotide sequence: TGTGCCAGCAGCTTAGATGGGGGGTCTACGACTGAAGCTTTCTTT. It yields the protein CASSLDGGSTTEAFF.